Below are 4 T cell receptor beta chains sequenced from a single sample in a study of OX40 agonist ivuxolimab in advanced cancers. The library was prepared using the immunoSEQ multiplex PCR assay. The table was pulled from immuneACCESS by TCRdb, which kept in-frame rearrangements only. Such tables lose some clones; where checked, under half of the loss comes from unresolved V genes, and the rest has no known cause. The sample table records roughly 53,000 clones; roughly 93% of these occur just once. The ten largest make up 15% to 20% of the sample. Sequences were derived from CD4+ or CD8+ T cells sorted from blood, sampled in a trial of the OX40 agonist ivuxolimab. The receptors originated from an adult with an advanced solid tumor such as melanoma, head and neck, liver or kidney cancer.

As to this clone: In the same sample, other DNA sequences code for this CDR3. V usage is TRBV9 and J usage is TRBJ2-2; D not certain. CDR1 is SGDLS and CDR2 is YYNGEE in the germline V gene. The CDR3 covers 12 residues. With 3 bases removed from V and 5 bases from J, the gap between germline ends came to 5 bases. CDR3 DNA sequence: TGTGCCAGCAGCGCCTCGACCGGGGAGCTGTTTTTT. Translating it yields CASSASTGELFF.

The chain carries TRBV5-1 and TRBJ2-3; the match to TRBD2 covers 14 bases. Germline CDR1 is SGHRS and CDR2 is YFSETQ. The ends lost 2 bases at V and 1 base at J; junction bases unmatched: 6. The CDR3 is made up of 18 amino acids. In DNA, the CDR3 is TGCGCCAGCAGCTTAGGACTAGCGGGAGGCTCCCGCACAGATACGCAGTATTTT. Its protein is CASSLGLAGGSRTDTQYF.

CDR3 bases: TGTGCCAGTCGGAGCCGGGACAGGGGCTACGAGCAGTACTTC. Its protein product is CASRSRDRGYEQYF. The chain links TRBV28 to TRBJ2-7; 10 bases map to TRBD1. The J segment lost 3 bases and the V segment lost 9 bases, leaving 8 bases of the junction unmatched. Germline V gene sequence: CDR1 MDHEN, CDR2 SYDVKM. This CDR3 comprises 14 residues.

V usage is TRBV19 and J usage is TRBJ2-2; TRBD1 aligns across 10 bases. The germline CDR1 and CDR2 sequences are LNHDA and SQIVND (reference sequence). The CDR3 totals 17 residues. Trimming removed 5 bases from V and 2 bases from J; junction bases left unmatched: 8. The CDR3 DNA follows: TGTGCCAGTAGTGGTCCGGGACAGGGGACCAACACCGGGGAGCTGTTTTTT. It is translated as CASSGPGQGTNTGELFF. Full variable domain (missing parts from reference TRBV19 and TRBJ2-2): DGGITQSPKYLFRKEGQNVTLSCEQNLNHDAMYWYRQDPGQGLRLIYYSQIVNDFQKGDIAEGYSVSREKKESFPLTVTSAQKNPTAFYLCASSGPGQGTNTGELFFGEGSRLTVL.